The 14 T cell receptor beta chains below all came from one sample that was sequenced in a study of T cells in Graves' hyperthyroidism and ophthalmopathy. RNA transcripts yielded amplified TCR beta CDR3 regions. During a first-round RT-PCR of the TCR CDR3, the HTBI primer set was used. One entry per CDR3 protein results from TCRdb running MiXCR on the multiplex PCR reads. This table has a few hundred thousand distinct CDR3 sequences, 16% appearing once. The sequencing input was blood. The receptors shown here come from a woman between 40 and 55 years old with Graves' ophthalmopathy.

This clonotype occurred many times. This chain links TRBV20-1 with TRBJ2-1; D may be TRBD2 (6 bases). Germline V gene data show CDR1 as DFQATT and CDR2 as SNEGSKA (reference sequence). This CDR3 comprises 13 residues. Trimming pared 6 bases from V and 0 bases from J, leaving 9 bases between. Here the CDR3 DNA reads TGCAGTGCGCGGGACGCCTCCTACAATGAGCAGTTCTTC. It is translated as CSARDASYNEQFF.

This clonotype has at least ten counts. V gene TRBV12-3 or TRBV12-4 combines with J gene TRBJ1-1; perhaps TRBD1 as D (6 bases). Trimming cost V 7 bases and J 7 bases, with 16 bases left between them. This CDR3 is 13 amino acids long. The CDR3 DNA sequence: TGTGCCAGCACTAAACAGGGAGGGGGTGAAGCTTTCTTT. It translates to CASTKQGGGEAFF.

This clonotype was seen once. Being one base from a much bigger clone, this may be a read error. The chain employs TRBV20-1 and TRBJ1-2, with D tentatively TRBD1 (5 bases). Germline assignment: CDR1 DFQATT and CDR2 SNEGSKA (reference sequence). This CDR3 contains 15 residues. The V end was cut by 0 bases, the J end by 4 bases, with 15 bases between. For the CDR3, the DNA is TGCAGTGCTAGAGAAGGACTGGGGGGTGTCTATGGCTACACCTTC. Encoded protein: CSAREGLGGVYGYTF.

This clonotype was recorded a few times. The chain has TRBV6-1 and TRBJ2-3; 7 bases fit TRBD1. The V and J ends lost 8 bases and 4 bases, in that order; junction bases with no gene match: 9. The V gene's germline CDR1 is MNHNS and CDR2 SASEGT. The CDR3 contains 14 residues. The CDR3 spells CASYRQGSADTQYF. The CDR3 coding sequence is TGTGCCAGCTACCGACAGGGTAGCGCAGATACGCAGTATTTT.

This clonotype showed up many times. The CDR3 nucleotides are TGTGCCAGCAGTGAAGCGGAGGCAGGGTCCTACGAGCAGTACTTC. Residues: CASSEAEAGSYEQYF. The rearrangement uses TRBV2 and TRBJ2-7; D may match TRBD1 or TRBD2 (5 bases each). V was clipped by 0 bases and J by 1 base, with 10 bases between them. From germline, CDR1 is SNHLY and CDR2 FYNNEI. The CDR3 spans 15 residues.

This clonotype was seen once. A much bigger clone sits one base away, suggesting this may be a read error. V usage is TRBV10-3 and J usage is TRBJ2-7, with D maybe TRBD2 (6 bases). The CDR3 extends over 16 amino acids. Trimming took 1 base from V and 5 from J, leaving 18 bases between them. The germline V gene encodes CDR1 ENHRY and CDR2 SYGVKD. The CDR3 protein is CAISEFSPGRGDEQYF. CDR3 in DNA: TGTGCCATCAGTGAGTTTTCCCCCGGGAGAGGCGACGAGCAGTACTTC.

This clonotype was seen repeatedly, ten times or more. The chain's CDR3 is CSARDQGQALGDTQYF. CDR3 DNA: TGCAGTGCTAGAGATCAGGGACAGGCCTTAGGGGATACGCAGTATTTT. The V call is TRBV20-1, the J call TRBJ2-3, with 8 positions matching TRBD1. This CDR3 is 16 amino acids long. Germline values: CDR1 DFQATT, CDR2 SNEGSKA (reference sequence). V lost 0 bases, J lost 6 bases, and 11 bases stayed unmatched.

This clonotype has more than one count but fewer than ten. The chain recombines TRBV5-1 with TRBJ1-6; D possibly corresponds to TRBD1 (5 bases). CDR3 length: 14 amino acids. V was cut by 3 bases and J by 7 bases, with 11 bases left in between. CDR1 SGHRS and CDR2 YFSETQ come from the germline V gene. CDR3 nucleotide sequence: TGCGCCAGCAGCTCCTACTCAGGGAATTCACCCCTCCACTTT. It codes for CASSSYSGNSPLHF.

The chain uses TRBV28 and TRBJ2-2; maybe TRBD1 (6 bases). This CDR3 has 15 amino acids. Trimming took 6 bases from V and 3 from J, leaving 14 bases between them. The V gene's germline CDR1 is MDHEN and CDR2 SYDVKM. The CDR3 DNA sequence: TGTGCCAGCAGACCCCGGACAGATTACACCGGGGAGCTGTTTTTT. The encoded protein is CASRPRTDYTGELFF.

This clonotype was detected ten times or more. The genes are TRBV28 and TRBJ2-2; D is perhaps TRBD1 (7 bases). CDR3 size: 14 residues. The germline V gene encodes CDR1 MDHEN and CDR2 SYDVKM. With 2 bases removed from V and 6 bases from J, the gap between germline ends came to 10 bases. Here the CDR3 reads CASSLDREAGELFF. CDR3 nucleotide sequence: TGTGCCAGCAGTTTAGACAGGGAGGCCGGGGAGCTGTTTTTT.

The V call is TRBV20-1, the J call TRBJ1-3, with a tentative D call TRBD1 (6 bases). Germline-derived CDR1 and CDR2 are DFQATT and SNEGSKA (reference sequence). Between the trimmed V and J ends, which lost 5 bases and 3 bases, there was a span of 14 bases. This CDR3 has 14 amino acids. CDR3 nucleotides: TGCAGTGCTTCCACCGGGGGCTATGGAAACACCATATATTTT. Translating it yields CSASTGGYGNTIYF.

In this sample, this clonotype turned up a few times. This chain links TRBV6-1 with TRBJ2-1; 11 nucleotides agree with TRBD2. Losses at the gene ends were 7 bases for V and 2 bases for J; bases not matched to a gene: 10. The CDR3 spans 17 residues. CDR1 is MNHNS and CDR2 is SASEGT in the germline V gene. As DNA, the CDR3 is TGTGCCAGCAAACACCACCTAGCGGGAGGAACCTACAATGAGCAGTTCTTC. It specifies CASKHHLAGGTYNEQFF.

A remark on this clonotype: This may be a read error: a much more frequent sequence differs by one nucleotide. The chain couples TRBV2 to TRBJ2-5, with D possibly matching TRBD1 (7 bases). In germline, CDR1 is SNHLY, CDR2 FYNNEI. CDR3 length equals 14 residues. DNA for the CDR3: TGTACCAGCAGTGAAGGTGCAGGGGGGGAGACCCAGTACTTC. As protein: CTSSEGAGGETQYF.

As for this clonotype: The conserved final phenylalanine or tryptophan is absent from the CDR3, which likely points to a read error. V and J are TRBV24-1 and TRBJ2-7; 9 positions agree with TRBD2. J lost 4 bases, V lost 4 bases, and 10 bases had no gene match. CDR1 KGHDR and CDR2 SFDVKD come from the germline V gene. This CDR3 contains 16 residues. CDR3 loop: CATSDTGTSSVYEQYS. CDR3 bases: TGTGCCACCAGTGACACGGGGACTAGCAGCGTGTACGAGCAGTACTCC.